These 12 T cell receptor beta chains share one sample of origin, sequenced in a study of blood T cell repertoires in COVID-19. Using immunoSEQ multiplex PCR, the repertoire was profiled, and TCRdb retains in-frame clones only, with some absent. The repertoire holds about 59,000 clones, with roughly 79% as singletons. The sequenced material came from peripheral blood. These receptors were collected from a man aged 55 to 70 with acute or convalescent COVID-19.

This clone occurred a few times. The CDR3 is CSVGLSTDTQYF. The DNA for the CDR3 is TGCAGCGTGGGACTTTCCACAGATACGCAGTATTTT. The chain has TRBV29-1 and TRBJ2-3, with D possibly matching TRBD2 (6 bases). Germline assignment: CDR1 SQVTM and CDR2 ANQGSEA. This CDR3 has 12 amino acids. V gave up 6 bases and J gave up 2 bases, with 9 bases separating them.

V and J are TRBV18 and TRBJ1-3; 7 nucleotides align to TRBD1. V was clipped by 4 bases and J by 0 bases; unmatched bases: 6. The CDR3 totals 16 residues. Looked up from germline, CDR1 is KGHSH and CDR2 is LQKENI. The CDR3 DNA is TGTGCCAGCTCACTACTACAGGGGAGCTCTGGAAACACCATATATTTT. Protein: CASSLLQGSSGNTIYF.

The chain employs TRBV29-1 and TRBJ1-2; 8 bases fit TRBD1. From germline, CDR1 is SQVTM and CDR2 ANQGSEA. The CDR3 covers 15 residues. V shed 0 bases and J 2 bases; nucleotides not matched to a gene: 5. The CDR3, as DNA: TGCAGCGTTGAAGAGATCAGGACAGGGAACTATGGCTACACCTTC. It is translated as CSVEEIRTGNYGYTF. Combining the CDR3 with reference TRBV29-1 and TRBJ1-2 gives the whole variable domain SAVISQKPSRDICQRGTSLTIQCQVDSQVTMMFWYRQQPGQSLTLIATANQGSEATYESGFVIDKFPISRPNLTFSTLTVSNMSPEDSSIYLCSVEEIRTGNYGYTFGSGTRLTVV.

The chain carries TRBV7-3 and TRBJ1-3; 10 nucleotides align to TRBD1. This CDR3 has 15 amino acids. V shed 5 bases, J shed 4 bases, and the junction held 5 bases outside the gene matches. CDR1 and CDR2 from the germline V gene are SGHTA and FQGTGA. The CDR3 bases are TGTGCCAGCAGCCCTGGGACAGGGGAAGGAAACACCATATATTTT. This gives the protein CASSPGTGEGNTIYF.

The chain joins TRBV7-2 to TRBJ1-5; D is ambiguous. Germline loops: CDR1 SGHTA, CDR2 FQGNSA. Trimming removed 2 bases at V and 4 bases at J, with 18 bases between. The CDR3 sequence is 17 residues long. The CDR3 DNA reads as TGTGCCAGCAGCTTAAACGTTGGGCCGGGGTTTAATCAGCCCCAGCATTTT. Its protein product is CASSLNVGPGFNQPQHF.

CDR3 DNA: TGCGCCAGCAGCCCCTTCTTGTTTAGCGGGGGCGTAGGAGAGACCCAGTACTTC. It yields the protein CASSPFLFSGGVGETQYF. The chain couples TRBV5-1 to TRBJ2-5; 9 nucleotides match TRBD2. Trimming removed 4 bases from V and 4 bases from J; junction bases left unmatched: 17. The CDR3 consists of 18 residues. Germline-derived CDR1 and CDR2 are SGHRS and YFSETQ.

The genes are TRBV10-3 and TRBJ1-2; D is possibly TRBD1 (6 bases). The CDR3 contains 14 residues. The germline gives CDR1 ENHRY, CDR2 SYGVKD. The V gene lost 6 bases and the J gene lost 3 bases, with 14 bases spanning the gap. The CDR3 DNA reads as TGTGCCATCAGAGCCGGGACAACGGACTATGGCTACACCTTC. Encoded protein: CAIRAGTTDYGYTF.

This clone was seen only once. CDR3 protein: CASSLLAGPSYNEQFF. CDR3 sequence (DNA): TGTGCCAGCAGCCTATTAGCGGGGCCGTCCTACAATGAGCAGTTCTTC. This sequence joins TRBV7-2 and TRBJ2-1; 8 bases match TRBD2. The CDR3 loop spans 16 amino acids. Germline V gene data show CDR1 as SGHTA and CDR2 as FQGNSA. V dropped 5 bases and J dropped 1; count of bases not matched to a gene: 7.

This clone was observed once. The gene calls are TRBV5-1 and TRBJ1-2; 7 nucleotides align to TRBD1. The germline V gene has CDR1 SGHRS and CDR2 YFSETQ. V shed 5 bases, J shed 6 bases, and the junction held 10 bases outside the gene matches. This CDR3 spans 14 amino acids. CDR3 coding DNA: TGCGCCAGCAGACGGGCGGACAGGTGGGATGGCTACACCTTC. It specifies CASRRADRWDGYTF.

The chain recombines TRBV12-3 or TRBV12-4 with TRBJ2-5, with 7 positions matching TRBD1. CDR3 length: 13 amino acids. The V and J ends lost 6 bases and 4 bases, in that order; junction bases with no gene match: 5. The CDR3 DNA sequence: TGTGCCAGCAGACCCACAGGGGCAGAGACCCAGTACTTC. As protein: CASRPTGAETQYF.

This chain connects TRBV7-3 to TRBJ1-4; no clear D. The CDR3 consists of 13 residues. The germline V and J ends were trimmed by 2 bases and 8 bases, with 9 bases remaining between them. Germline V lookup: CDR1 SGHTA, CDR2 FQGTGA. CDR3 in amino acids: CASSLPRAEKLFF. The CDR3 DNA sequence: TGTGCCAGCAGCTTACCGAGGGCCGAAAAACTGTTTTTT.

The V gene is TRBV5-4, the J gene TRBJ2-1, with 9 positions matching TRBD1. CDR1 is SGHNT and CDR2 is YYREEE in the germline V gene (reference sequence). J was trimmed by 5 bases and V by 5 bases; bases with no gene match: 8. This CDR3 region has 15 residues. The CDR3 DNA reads as TGTGCCAGCAGGTTAGACAGGGGGGTCCACAATGAGCAGTTCTTC. Protein sequence: CASRLDRGVHNEQFF. The full variable domain, completed using reference TRBV5-4 and TRBJ2-1, is ETGVTQSPTHLIKTRGQQVTLRCSSQSGHNTVSWYQQALGQGPQFIFQYYREEENGRGNFPPRFSGLQFPNYSSELNVNALELDDSALYLCASRLDRGVHNEQFFGPGTRLTVL.